This TCR beta chain appears in the sequencing data of a study of blood T cells in healthy people across ages (dated by TCRdb to 2015 to 2017). The study in broad terms: In model experiments, template switching captured about one uniquely barcoded TCR beta cDNA molecule for every two T cells. Using the same blood draw, the study looked at two additional independent replicas of 1 million unique cDNA reads for two donors, one aged 18 to 30 and the other aged 80 or older. To avoid experimental bias, donors of different ages were randomly spread across the sequencing lanes. The donors were divided into four age groups: young (average around 17 years), middle-aged (over 35), aged (about 62) and long-lived (about 80). To track age-related changes in TCR beta repertoire diversity, the study relied on deep sequencing normalized with unique cDNA molecular identifiers.

CDR1 and CDR2 are drawn from the germline V gene: SGHTA, FQGTGA. The CDR3 covers 17 residues, taking in both the cysteine and the phenylalanine. Here the CDR3 DNA is all that survives: 51 bases in frame from base 1. V is pared back by 1 base and J by 6 bases, with 19 bases lying between the germline termini. The donors were some 39 Caucasian individuals from Russia, aged roughly 6 to 100 years, who were systemically healthy. Approximately 9.7 milliliters of peripheral blood were drawn from each donor into EDTA-treated Vacutainer tubes. Ficoll-Paque density-gradient centrifugation was used to isolate PBMCs, with at least 6.5 million per sample. Trizol reagent was used to extract total RNA from the PBMCs, yielding at least 5.5 micrograms per sample. For every donor, flow cytometry on a PBMC aliquot measured the percentage of naive CD45RAhigh/CD27high T cells. Worth noting for this clonotype: Which antigen it targets is not known. Base qualities were left out, and no much larger clone turns up one base away.

Library construction relied on 5' RACE. TCRdb shows the sequencer as Illumina HiSeq 2500. A second PCR of about 7 to 12 cycles was performed with a sample-barcoded 5' primer and a J-beta primer mix. A unique molecular identifier was introduced onto each TCR beta cDNA molecule by a template-switch 5' adaptor carrying 12 random nucleotides. Each sample yielded at least 2.5 million CDR3-containing paired-end reads. The Mint cDNA synthesis kit, primed by a TRBC-specific oligonucleotide, was used to synthesize first-strand cDNA from all RNA. Following uracil-DNA glycosylase treatment, a first 18-cycle PCR with universal primers M1SS and BC2_uni_R was performed on all cDNA. The original methods were these. Normalization of each sample was performed by random selection of 1 million high-quality reads, each carrying a distinct molecular identifier. Instead of being binned into consensus sequences, reads that shared molecular identifiers were thrown out. CDR3 identification, clonotype clustering and error correction used MiTCR with a Q25 quality threshold and the strictest error-elimination algorithm. A nonparametric unseen species model with Euler transformation was used to estimate lower-bound total TCR beta diversity. In-frame beta chains were kept once TCRdb had trimmed the public reads at Q25 with fastp and called clones with MiXCR. Identical CDR3 proteins give one entry, which carries the most common genes and DNA. The V and J calls and clone size come from TCRdb's table, not from the authors' own analysis. The sample table records under 750,000 distinct CDR3 sequences; around 48% of these occur just once. The top ten constitute roughly 24% of the sample.

Study-wide conclusions, independent of this receptor: Conclusive comparison of naive and antigen-experienced compartments was prevented by the profiling of bulk unsorted PBMCs. Total diversity estimates from one million sequenced T cells were considered lower bounds and underestimates. The percentage of naive T cells measured by flow cytometry correlated strongly with observed TCR beta diversity. Because donor CMV infection status was unknown, age-related changes in expanded clonotypes were potentially confounded. As age increased, observed TCR beta diversity per million T cells dropped in a roughly linear way, and a significant reduction was already evident by age about 40. Compared with the aged group, more naive CD4+ T cells, fewer expanded clones and increased TCR diversity were shown by the long-lived group, suggesting age selection.

This TCR came from an elderly man in good health. The V and J segments used are TRBV7-3 and TRBJ2-1, with the D gene uncertain. Sequenced: blood. Here the CDR3 is given as CASSLIGRLHPGNEQFF. The nucleotide sequence reads as follows: TGTGCCAGCAGCTTAATCGGAAGGCTCCACCCTGGCAATGAGCAGTTCTTC.